Detailed here is one T cell receptor beta chain. This clonotype has only a few counts. Its target antigen remains unknown. No base quality information exists; no much larger clone differs at one position. CDR1 and CDR2, looked up from the germline V gene, are MDHEN and SYDVKM. From the cysteine up to the phenylalanine, the CDR3 has a length of 13 residues. CDR3 DNA only is kept here, 39 bases in frame from base 1. Cut back by 8 bases and 4 bases, the V and J ends lie 12 bases apart. The sample belongs to a study of blood T cells in healthy people across ages (dated by TCRdb to the mid-2010s). Some background on the complete study: Template switching captured roughly one uniquely barcoded TCR beta cDNA molecule per two T cells in model experiments. To track age-related changes in TCR beta repertoire diversity, the study relied on deep sequencing normalized with unique cDNA molecular identifiers. The donors were divided into four age groups: young (average about 16 years), middle-aged (roughly 42), aged (under 70) and long-lived (about 84). To avoid experimental bias, donors of different ages were distributed randomly across sequencing lanes. The study analyzed two additional independent replicas of 1 million unique cDNA reads from the same blood draw for two donors, one aged 18 to 30 and one aged 80 or older. What the research found in general, with its limitations: Donor CMV infection status was unknown, potentially confounding age-related changes in expanded clonotypes. A strong correlation was found between observed TCR beta diversity and the percentage of naive T cells measured by flow cytometry. Because profiling used bulk unsorted PBMCs, naive and antigen-experienced compartments could not be compared conclusively. Compared with the aged group, the long-lived group had more naive CD4+ T cells, fewer expanded clones and increased TCR diversity, suggesting age selection. As age increased, observed TCR beta diversity per million T cells dropped in a roughly linear way, and a significant reduction was already evident by age around 41. Estimates of total diversity based on one million sequenced T cells were regarded as lower bounds and as underestimates.

Library construction relied on 5' RACE. The instrument was an Illumina HiSeq 2500. A second PCR of roughly 6 to 11 cycles was run with a J-beta primer mix and a sample-barcoded 5' primer. A unique molecular identifier was introduced onto each TCR beta cDNA molecule by a template-switch 5' adaptor carrying 12 random nucleotides. Each sample yielded at least 2.5 million CDR3-containing paired-end reads. The Mint cDNA synthesis kit, primed by a TRBC-specific oligonucleotide, was used to synthesize first-strand cDNA from all RNA. All cDNA was treated with uracil-DNA glycosylase and then went through a first 18-cycle PCR with the universal primers M1SS and BC2_uni_R. Processing in the source paper ran as follows. For normalization, 1 million high-quality reads, each with a distinct molecular identifier, were randomly selected from each sample. Reads sharing molecular identifiers were discarded rather than binned into consensus sequences. MiTCR, set to a Q25 quality threshold and the strictest error-elimination algorithm, was used for CDR3 identification, clonotype clustering and error correction. A nonparametric unseen species model with Euler transformation was used to estimate a lower bound on total TCR beta diversity. Starting from the raw public reads, TCRdb applied fastp trimming at Q25, assembled clones with MiXCR and retained in-frame beta chains. Each CDR3 protein appears once, grouped with its most common genes and DNA. TCRdb assigned the V and J calls; the authors' analysis was not used. Within this sample are approximately 730,000 distinct CDR3 sequences, with about 40% of them counted one time only. Together, the top ten hold 20% to 25% of the sample.

Systemically healthy Caucasian individuals from Russia, around 39 in total and aged roughly 6 to 100 years, were included as donors. Roughly 10 milliliters of peripheral blood were collected from each donor into EDTA-treated Vacutainer tubes. Ficoll-Paque density-gradient centrifugation was used to isolate PBMCs, with at least 6 million per sample. Trizol reagent was used to extract total RNA from the PBMCs, yielding at least 6 micrograms per sample. For every donor, flow cytometry on a PBMC aliquot measured the percentage of naive CD45RAhigh/CD27high T cells. Source material: blood. The TCR comes from a woman in her sixties or seventies in good health. The rearrangement joined TRBV28 to TRBJ2-1, with TRBD2 perhaps the D gene, on 6 matching bases. The bases are TGTGCCAGCTCAGTAGCGGAATACAATGAGCAGTTCTTC. This yields the protein CASSVAEYNEQFF.